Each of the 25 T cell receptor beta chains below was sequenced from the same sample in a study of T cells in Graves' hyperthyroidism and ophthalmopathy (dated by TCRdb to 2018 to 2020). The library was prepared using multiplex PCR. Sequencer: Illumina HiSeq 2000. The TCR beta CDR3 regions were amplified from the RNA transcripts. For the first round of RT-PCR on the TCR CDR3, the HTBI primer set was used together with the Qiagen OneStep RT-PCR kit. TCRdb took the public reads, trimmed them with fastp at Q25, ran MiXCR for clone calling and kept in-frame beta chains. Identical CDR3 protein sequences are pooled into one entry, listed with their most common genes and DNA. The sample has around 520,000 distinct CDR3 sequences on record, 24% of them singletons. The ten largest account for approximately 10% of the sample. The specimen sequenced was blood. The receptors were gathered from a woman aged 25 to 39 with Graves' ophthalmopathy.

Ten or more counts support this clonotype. DNA for the CDR3: TGTGCCAGCACCCCAGGGGCGTTCCTCTATGGCTACACCTTC. Protein: CASTPGAFLYGYTF. V gene TRBV28 combines with J gene TRBJ1-2; D may be TRBD1 (6 bases). The CDR3 runs 14 residues. The germline gives CDR1 MDHEN, CDR2 SYDVKM. The ends were cut back, 7 bases at V and 4 bases at J, with 16 bases in the middle.

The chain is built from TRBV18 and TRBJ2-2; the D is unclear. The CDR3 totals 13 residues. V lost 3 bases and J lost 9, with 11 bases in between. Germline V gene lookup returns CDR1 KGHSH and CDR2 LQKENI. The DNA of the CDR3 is TGTGCCAGCTCACCTATAAGTTCTCGGGAGCTGTTTTTT. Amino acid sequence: CASSPISSRELFF.

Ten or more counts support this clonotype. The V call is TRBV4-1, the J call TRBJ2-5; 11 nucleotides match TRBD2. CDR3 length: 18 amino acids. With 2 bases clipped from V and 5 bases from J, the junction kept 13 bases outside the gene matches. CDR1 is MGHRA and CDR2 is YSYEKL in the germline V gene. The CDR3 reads CASSQFLAGGDLRETQYF. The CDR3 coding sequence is TGCGCCAGCAGCCAATTCTTAGCGGGGGGGGATCTTAGGGAGACCCAGTACTTC.

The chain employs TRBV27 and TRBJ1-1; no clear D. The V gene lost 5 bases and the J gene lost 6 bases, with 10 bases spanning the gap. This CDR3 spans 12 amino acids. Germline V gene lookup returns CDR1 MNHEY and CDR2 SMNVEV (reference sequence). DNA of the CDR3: TGTGCCAGCAGTGGCTTAAGGGCTGAAGCTTTCTTT. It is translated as CASSGLRAEAFF.

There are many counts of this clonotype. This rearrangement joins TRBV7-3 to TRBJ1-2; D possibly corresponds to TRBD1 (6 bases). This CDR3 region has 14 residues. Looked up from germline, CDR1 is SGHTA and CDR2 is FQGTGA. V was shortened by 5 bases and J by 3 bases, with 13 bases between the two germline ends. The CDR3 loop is CASSASGGDYGYTF. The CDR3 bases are TGTGCCAGCAGCGCCTCCGGGGGCGACTATGGCTACACCTTC.

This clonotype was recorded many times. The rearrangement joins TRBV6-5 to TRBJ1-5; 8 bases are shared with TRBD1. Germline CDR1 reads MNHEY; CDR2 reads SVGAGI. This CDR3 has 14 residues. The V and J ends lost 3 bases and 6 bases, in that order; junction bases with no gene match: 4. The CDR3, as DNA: TGTGCCAGCAGTTATGGACAGGGCAGTCAGCCCCAGCATTTT. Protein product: CASSYGQGSQPQHF.

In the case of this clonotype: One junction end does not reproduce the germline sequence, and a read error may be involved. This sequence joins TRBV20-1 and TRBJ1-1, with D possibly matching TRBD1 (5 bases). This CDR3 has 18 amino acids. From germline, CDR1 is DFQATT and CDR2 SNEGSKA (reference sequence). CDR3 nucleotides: TGCAGTGCTAGAGACAGGGTCCCTGGACGATCGAGGAGGACTGTAGCTTTCTTT. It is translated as CSARDRVPGRSRRTVAFF.

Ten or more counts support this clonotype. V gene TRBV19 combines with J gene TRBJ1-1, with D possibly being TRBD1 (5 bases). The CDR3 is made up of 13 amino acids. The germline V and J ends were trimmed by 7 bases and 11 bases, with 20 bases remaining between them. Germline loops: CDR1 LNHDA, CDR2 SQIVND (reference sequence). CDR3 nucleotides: TGTGCCAGTACCCCAGCTACAGGAAGAAGGGCTTTCTTT. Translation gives CASTPATGRRAFF.

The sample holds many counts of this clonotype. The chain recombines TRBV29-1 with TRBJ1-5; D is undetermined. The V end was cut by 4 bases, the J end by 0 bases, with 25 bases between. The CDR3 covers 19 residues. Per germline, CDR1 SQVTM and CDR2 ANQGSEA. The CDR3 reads CSVVVVNRRNEYSNQPQHF. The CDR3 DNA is TGCAGCGTTGTGGTCGTCAACCGTAGGAACGAATATAGCAATCAGCCCCAGCATTTT.

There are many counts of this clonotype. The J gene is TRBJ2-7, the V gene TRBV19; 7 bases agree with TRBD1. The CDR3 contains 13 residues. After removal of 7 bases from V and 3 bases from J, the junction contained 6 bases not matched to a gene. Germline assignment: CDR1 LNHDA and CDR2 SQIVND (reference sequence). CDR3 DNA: TGTGCCAGTAACTGGGCAGGGGGCTACGAGCAGTACTTC. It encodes CASNWAGGYEQYF.

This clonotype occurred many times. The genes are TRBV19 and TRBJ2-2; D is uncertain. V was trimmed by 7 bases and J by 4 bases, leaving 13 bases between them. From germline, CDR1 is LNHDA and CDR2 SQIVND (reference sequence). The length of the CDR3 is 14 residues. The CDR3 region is CASTWRRATGELFF. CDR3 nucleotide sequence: TGTGCCAGTACATGGCGTCGGGCCACCGGGGAGCTGTTTTTT.

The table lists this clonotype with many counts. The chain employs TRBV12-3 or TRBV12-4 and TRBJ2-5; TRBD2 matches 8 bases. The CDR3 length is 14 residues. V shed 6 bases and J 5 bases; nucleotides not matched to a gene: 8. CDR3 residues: CASSRTSFLETQYF. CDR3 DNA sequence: TGTGCCAGCAGCAGGACTAGCTTTCTCGAGACCCAGTACTTC.

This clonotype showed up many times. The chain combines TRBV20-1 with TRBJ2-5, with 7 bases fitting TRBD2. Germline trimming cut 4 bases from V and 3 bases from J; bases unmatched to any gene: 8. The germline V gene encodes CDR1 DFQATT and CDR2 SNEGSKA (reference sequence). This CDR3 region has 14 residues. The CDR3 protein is CSATQGGFEETQYF. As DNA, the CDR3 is TGCAGTGCTACCCAGGGAGGGTTCGAAGAGACCCAGTACTTC.

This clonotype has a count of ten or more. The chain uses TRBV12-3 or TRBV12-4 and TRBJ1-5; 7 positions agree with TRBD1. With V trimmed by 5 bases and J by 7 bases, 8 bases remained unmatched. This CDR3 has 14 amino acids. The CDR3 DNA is TGTGCCAGCAGTGCATCCACAGGGGACCAGCCCCAGCATTTT. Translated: CASSASTGDQPQHF.

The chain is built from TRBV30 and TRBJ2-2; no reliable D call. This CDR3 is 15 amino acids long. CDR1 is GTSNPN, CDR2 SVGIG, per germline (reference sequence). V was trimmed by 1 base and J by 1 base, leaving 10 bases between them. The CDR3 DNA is TGTGCCTGGAGTGCCCACCGATTGAACACCGGGGAGCTGTTTTTT. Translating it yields CAWSAHRLNTGELFF.

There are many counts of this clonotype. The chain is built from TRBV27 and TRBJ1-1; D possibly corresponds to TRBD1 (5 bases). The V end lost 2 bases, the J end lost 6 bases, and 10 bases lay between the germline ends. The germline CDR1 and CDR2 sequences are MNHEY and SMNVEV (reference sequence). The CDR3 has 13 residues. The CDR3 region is CASSLQGPAEAFF. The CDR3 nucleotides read TGTGCCAGCAGTTTACAGGGCCCAGCTGAAGCTTTCTTT.

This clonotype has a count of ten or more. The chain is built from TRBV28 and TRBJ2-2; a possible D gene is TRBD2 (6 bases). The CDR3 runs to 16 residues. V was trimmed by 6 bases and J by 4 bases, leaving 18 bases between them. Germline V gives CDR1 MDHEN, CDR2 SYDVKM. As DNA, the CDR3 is TGTGCCAGCAGCCCCGCCCGGGACTCCTTCACCGGGGAGCTGTTTTTT. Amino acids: CASSPARDSFTGELFF.

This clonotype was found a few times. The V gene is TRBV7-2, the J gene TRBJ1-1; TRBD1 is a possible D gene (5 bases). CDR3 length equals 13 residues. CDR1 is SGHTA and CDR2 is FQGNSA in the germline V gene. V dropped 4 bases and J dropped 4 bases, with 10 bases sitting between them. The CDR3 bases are TGTGCCAGCAGCTGGGGCGAACCCACTGAAGCTTTCTTT. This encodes CASSWGEPTEAFF.

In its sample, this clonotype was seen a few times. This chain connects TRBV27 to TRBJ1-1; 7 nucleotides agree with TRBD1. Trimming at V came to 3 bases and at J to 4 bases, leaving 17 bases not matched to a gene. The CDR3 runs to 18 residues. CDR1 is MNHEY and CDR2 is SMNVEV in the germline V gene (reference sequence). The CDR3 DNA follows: TGTGCCAGCAGTTTGGTTTACCGCCCCGACAGGGAAGGCACTGAAGCTTTCTTT. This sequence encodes CASSLVYRPDREGTEAFF.

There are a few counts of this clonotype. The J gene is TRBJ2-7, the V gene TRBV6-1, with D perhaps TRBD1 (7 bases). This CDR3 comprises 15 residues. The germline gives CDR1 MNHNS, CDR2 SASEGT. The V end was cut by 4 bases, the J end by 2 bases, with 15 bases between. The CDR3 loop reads CASSVTQGRTYEQYF. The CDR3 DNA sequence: TGTGCCAGCAGTGTCACACAGGGGAGGACCTACGAGCAGTACTTC.

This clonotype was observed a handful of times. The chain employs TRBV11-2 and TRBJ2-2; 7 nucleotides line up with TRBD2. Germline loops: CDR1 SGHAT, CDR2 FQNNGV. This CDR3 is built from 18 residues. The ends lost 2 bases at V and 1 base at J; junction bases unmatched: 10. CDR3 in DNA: TGTGCCAGCAGCTTATCCCCACTGGGCGGGGGGAACACCGGGGAGCTGTTTTTT. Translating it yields CASSLSPLGGGNTGELFF.

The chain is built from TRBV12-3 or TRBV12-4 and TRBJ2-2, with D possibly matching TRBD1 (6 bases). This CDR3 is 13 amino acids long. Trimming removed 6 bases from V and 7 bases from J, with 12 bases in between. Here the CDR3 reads CASSDRGGGELFF. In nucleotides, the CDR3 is TGTGCCAGCAGCGACAGAGGGGGCGGGGAGCTGTTTTTT.

For the CDR3, the DNA is TGTGCCAGCAGTTACGGCGGCAGAGCCTACGAGCAGTACTTC. This translates into CASSYGGRAYEQYF. The genes are TRBV6-5 and TRBJ2-7; no firm D call. CDR1 MNHEY and CDR2 SVGAGI come from the germline V gene. This CDR3 has 14 amino acids. V was clipped by 2 bases and J by 2 bases, with 10 bases between them.

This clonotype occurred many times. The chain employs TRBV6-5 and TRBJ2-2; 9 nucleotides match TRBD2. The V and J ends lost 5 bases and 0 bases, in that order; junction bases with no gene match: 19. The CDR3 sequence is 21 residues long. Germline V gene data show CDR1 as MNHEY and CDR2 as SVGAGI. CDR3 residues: CASSPHRRGGVRLTNTGELFF. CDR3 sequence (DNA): TGTGCCAGCAGTCCCCACCGGCGGGGGGGAGTAAGGTTGACGAACACCGGGGAGCTGTTTTTT.

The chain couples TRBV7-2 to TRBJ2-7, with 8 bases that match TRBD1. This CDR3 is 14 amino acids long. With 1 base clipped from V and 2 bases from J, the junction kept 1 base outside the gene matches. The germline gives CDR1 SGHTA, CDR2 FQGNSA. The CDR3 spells CASSLEQGAYEQYF. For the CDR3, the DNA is TGTGCCAGCAGCTTAGAACAGGGGGCCTACGAGCAGTACTTC. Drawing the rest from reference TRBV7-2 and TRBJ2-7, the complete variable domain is GAGVSQSPSNKVTEKGKDVELRCDPISGHTALYWYRQSLGQGLEFLIYFQGNSAPDKSGLPSDRFSAERTGGSVSTLTIQRTQQEDSAVYLCASSLEQGAYEQYFGPGTRLTVT.